Following are 7 T cell receptor beta chains from one sample sequenced in a study of cytomegalovirus exposure and HLA in healthy donors (TCRdb year 2017). The library was obtained by the immunoSEQ multiplex PCR assay. The multiplex PCR relied on a mix of 60 forward primers for TCR Vbeta segments and 13 reverse primers for TCR Jbeta segments. As stored in TCRdb, this immuneACCESS dataset retains in-frame rearrangements with V and J assigned. A fraction of the clones does not appear; measured against another copy, unresolved V genes explain less than half of the discrepancy, and the remainder lacks a known reason. The sample data list about 96,000 clones, and about four fifths of these were observed just once. The ten most abundant clones make up less than 15% of the sample. Sequenced sample: PBMCs. These receptors came from a woman in her 70s in good health and CMV-seropositive.

In DNA form, the CDR3 reads TGTGCCAGCAGAACGGGGGGGCAGGTTCACGAGCAGTACTTC. Translating gives CASRTGGQVHEQYF. This chain uses TRBV28 with TRBJ2-7; the match to TRBD2 covers 8 bases. The CDR3 sequence is 14 residues long. V lost 6 bases to trimming and J lost 5 bases; unmatched junction nucleotides: 9. The germline CDR1 and CDR2 sequences are MDHEN and SYDVKM.

The V and J genes are TRBV19 and TRBJ2-1; D may be TRBD2 (5 bases). This CDR3 is 17 amino acids long. CDR1 and CDR2 from the germline V gene are LNHDA and SQIVND (reference sequence). Trimming left V 3 bases short and J 0 bases short, with 15 bases between. Here the CDR3 DNA reads TGTGCCAGTAGTATCTTTTCTAGCTTTGTCTCCTACAATGAGCAGTTCTTC. Amino acids: CASSIFSSFVSYNEQFF. Full variable domain (missing parts from reference TRBV19 and TRBJ2-1): DGGITQSPKYLFRKEGQNVTLSCEQNLNHDAMYWYRQDPGQGLRLIYYSQIVNDFQKGDIAEGYSVSREKKESFPLTVTSAQKNPTAFYLCASSIFSSFVSYNEQFFGPGTRLTVL.

The table lists this clone with a few counts. The chain is built from TRBV6-5 and TRBJ2-3; TRBD1 matches 8 bases. Per germline, CDR1 MNHEY and CDR2 SVGAGI. V trimming: 4 bases; J trimming: 1 base; junction bases outside the gene matches: 7. The CDR3 spans 16 residues. The CDR3 sequence: CASSSDRGVGTDTQYF. DNA of the CDR3: TGTGCCAGCAGTTCCGACAGGGGAGTAGGCACAGATACGCAGTATTTT.

The gene calls are TRBV7-6 and TRBJ2-1; the match to TRBD2 covers 12 bases. Per the germline V gene, CDR1 is SGHVS and CDR2 is FNYEAQ. V shed 2 bases and J 10 bases; nucleotides not matched to a gene: 15. This CDR3 comprises 18 residues. As DNA, the CDR3 is TGTGCCAGCAGCTTATCCCCCCCCTGGACTAGCGGGGATCCGGAGCAGTTCTTC. It specifies CASSLSPPWTSGDPEQFF.

V and J are TRBV19 and TRBJ1-1; D might be TRBD1 (6 bases). Trimming removed 5 bases at V and 1 base at J, with 8 bases between. The germline gives CDR1 LNHDA, CDR2 SQIVND (reference sequence). The CDR3 runs to 13 residues. DNA of the CDR3: TGTGCCAGTAGTCACAGGGAGAACACTGAAGCTTTCTTT. Protein: CASSHRENTEAFF.

The rearrangement uses TRBV9 and TRBJ2-1; 7 positions match TRBD2. Germline CDR1 is SGDLS and CDR2 is YYNGEE. V shed 0 bases, J shed 4 bases, and the junction held 4 bases outside the gene matches. The CDR3 totals 15 residues. Here the CDR3 reads CASSVEPSGYNEQFF. DNA of the CDR3: TGTGCCAGCAGCGTAGAGCCTAGCGGTTACAATGAGCAGTTCTTC. The full variable domain, with the rest looked up from reference TRBV9 and TRBJ2-1, is DSGVTQTPKHLITATGQRVTLRCSPRSGDLSVYWYQQSLDQGLQFLIQYYNGEERAKGNILERFSAQQFPDLHSELNLSSLELGDSALYFCASSVEPSGYNEQFFGPGTRLTVL.

This clone occurred a few times. The chain links TRBV29-1 to TRBJ2-1; 12 positions match TRBD2. The CDR3 consists of 13 residues. Germline loops: CDR1 SQVTM, CDR2 ANQGSEA. The J segment lost 9 bases and the V segment lost 6 bases, leaving 6 bases of the junction unmatched. CDR3 nucleotides: TGCAGCGTCGGACTAGCGGGAAGGTCTGAGCAGTTCTTC. Protein sequence: CSVGLAGRSEQFF.